This TCR beta chain was sequenced for a study of T cells in Graves' hyperthyroidism and ophthalmopathy (dated by TCRdb to the late 2010s). In the study overall: Peripheral blood samples were taken at the time of initial diagnosis, prior to any treatment. To identify distinguishing TCR V-J signatures, a discovery cohort of 90 to 100 patients was used, comprising some 45 with Graves' ophthalmopathy and 57 with stable Graves' hyperthyroidism. Prospective prediction of ophthalmopathy was tested in an independent validation cohort of approximately 19 hyperthyroidism patients and 15 to 17 patients who later progressed to ophthalmopathy. The roughly 99 discovery patients were divided at random into training and test sets in a 7:3 ratio. The study also compared thyroid tissue and blood T-cell repertoires from more than five Graves' hyperthyroidism patients. After blood sampling, hyperthyroidism patients were treated with methimazole at a starting dose of 30 mg daily, and ophthalmopathy patients were treated with high-dose intravenous methylprednisolone. TCR Vbeta CDR3 sequencing of 120 to 150 peripheral blood samples (43 ophthalmopathy, 75 to 80 hyperthyroidism and around 17 progressor patients) is reported in the paper. What the authors observed across the whole study: In validation, the model predicted progression to ophthalmopathy a median of roughly 6.1 months before onset, with 70% to 71% sensitivity and around 76% specificity. A model built on a 13 V-J signature distinguished ophthalmopathy from stable hyperthyroidism, reaching over 85% sensitivity and about 81% specificity in cross-validation and 80%/75% in testing. Sample size was not statistically predetermined, and blinding of investigators to group allocation was not performed. Most expanded thyroid clonotypes (frequency above 0.001) were also found in blood, which suggests that blood repertoires may mirror thyroid immune responses.

The TCR beta CDR3 regions were amplified from the RNA transcripts. The first round of RT-PCR for the TCR CDR3 was performed with the HTBI primer set and the Qiagen OneStep RT-PCR kit. Libraries were constructed in a second round of multiplex PCR, after which size selection and purification were performed. Paired-end sequencing of the libraries was performed with 100 bp reads on an Illumina HiSeq2000. For the original study's pipeline: SOAPnuke was used to process the raw data, removing reads that contained adapters or uncalled bases, had a mean Phred below 15, or lacked an exact match to the constant primer or identifier. COPE v1.2.5 was used to merge the high-quality paired reads, and each unique nucleotide sequence was defined as a clonotype. MiTCR v1.1 was used to align the clonotypes against IMGT TRBV, TRBD and TRBJ reference segments. The analysis was restricted to V-J combinations with a frequency above 0.0001, which together covered around 99% of the repertoires. A TCS score was defined as the ratio of F50 (clonal expansion) to E x V (chaos), with BLOSUM62-based TCRdist applied between CDR3 peptides within each V-J. Welch's t-statistics and random forest reduced roughly 530 V-J features to roughly 13, which were used in a naive Bayes classifier (R e1071). Starting from the raw public reads, TCRdb applied fastp trimming at Q25, assembled clones with MiXCR and retained in-frame beta chains. Here each entry gathers all rows of one CDR3 protein and keeps the most common genes and DNA. The V and J calls, along with clone size, are taken from TCRdb and not from the paper's own processing. Here the sample has approximately 720,000 distinct CDR3 sequences; roughly a sixth occur a single time. Of the sample, 15% to 20% is held by the ten largest clones.

Hyperthyroidism patients were newly diagnosed, with disease duration under 2 months, and aged 18 to 65 years. Any patient with an uncontrolled infection, another autoimmune disease, pregnancy or lactation was excluded. Diagnoses were established on the basis of clinical symptoms, serum thyroxine and TRAb, thyroid ultrasound, and orbital computed tomography. For progressor patients, blood was drawn at the first diagnosis of hyperthyroidism, before any ophthalmopathy symptoms had appeared. PBMCs were isolated from 10 ml of fresh peripheral blood by Ficoll-Paque density gradient centrifugation. Progressor patients were first diagnosed with Graves' hyperthyroidism and then developed ophthalmopathy during follow-up. Trizol reagent was used to extract total RNA, and RNA quality was then checked on an Agilent 2100 Bioanalyzer. Concerning this clonotype: The antigen this receptor binds is unknown. Being one base from a much bigger clone, this may be a read error.

Sequencing was performed on blood. This TCR was recovered from a woman aged 45-59 years with Graves' hyperthyroidism that later progressed to Graves' ophthalmopathy.

The CDR3 reads CASSKDGAGNQPQHF. The DNA reads TGTGCCAGCAGCAAAGACGGGGCCGGCAATCAGCCCCAGCATTTT. The V and J genes are TRBV7-9 and TRBJ1-5, with a tentative D gene TRBD1 over 5 matching bases. The CDR3 starts with the cysteine, ends with the phenylalanine, and has 15 residues. The kept DNA is CDR3 alone, 45 bases in frame from the first base. V is reduced by 5 bases and J by 2 bases, leaving a spacing of 13 bases between them. The CDR1 and CDR2 encoded by the germline V gene (reference sequence) are SEHNR and FQNEAQ.